The rows below give T cell receptor beta chains drawn from one sample of a study of lymphopenia after photon versus proton radiotherapy. The method was immunoSEQ multiplex PCR; TCRdb's version includes in-frame clones alone and lacks a portion of them. Of 20,000 to 25,000 clones detected, 85% appear once; the ten largest clones hold 15% to 20%. This sample comprised peripheral blood, obtained from a patient treated with photon-based radiotherapy. The receptor set was obtained from a man in his 60s with pancreatic cancer. Both conserved end residues are part of each CDR3. Each record gives: V gene, J gene, CDR3 protein.

TRBV6-1	TRBJ2-7	CASSDIWDSRSYEQYF
TRBV5-6	TRBJ2-2	CASSLVRDRDTGELFF
TRBV12-5	TRBJ1-5	CASGLITLNRDSNQPQHF
TRBV5-1	TRBJ1-6	CASSFEIAISPLHF
TRBV19	TRBJ2-2	CASTSGTHNTGELFF
TRBV7-2	TRBJ2-3	CASSRREGSTDTQYF
TRBV7-9	TRBJ2-1	CASSHGLAGGTNEQFF
TRBV6-5	TRBJ2-7	CASSYRARGGYEQYF
TRBV4-1	TRBJ2-7	CASSQDIIQSSYEQYF
TRBV5-4	TRBJ1-2	CASSLAKQGERLGYTF
TRBV27	TRBJ1-2	CASSLRSVDSRYYGYTF
TRBV9	TRBJ1-1	CASGTGNTEAFF
TRBV7-8	TRBJ2-3	CASSPYKARADTQYF
TRBV2	TRBJ2-5	CASSGAGGAGETQYF
TRBV7-3	TRBJ2-2	CASSPTGMNTGELFF
TRBV6-1	TRBJ2-5	CASSEQQAGGLSRETQYF
TRBV19	TRBJ2-6	CASIKRQGISGANVLTF
TRBV4-2	TRBJ2-6	CASSQAGANVLTF
TRBV6-5	TRBJ1-4	CASSYTPGQRREKLFF
TRBV15	TRBJ1-4	CATSRERGPGNEKLFF
TRBV19	TRBJ1-3	CASSISGRSRSGNTIYF
TRBV6-1	TRBJ2-7	CASRGSRGYEQYF
TRBV19	TRBJ1-1	CASIGDTEAFF
TRBV5-5	TRBJ2-3	CASSLKPSGGASTDTQYF
TRBV6-5	TRBJ2-1	CASSLGRTGIRNEQFF
TRBV11-2	TRBJ1-2	CASSFPSWPILNMGGYTF
TRBV6-8	TRBJ2-3	CASRLQIPNTDTQYF
TRBV18	TRBJ2-7	CASSLYGNGREQYF
TRBV5-8	TRBJ1-1	CASSLLEGGEAFF
TRBV6-1	TRBJ1-6	CASTDGPTQAPLHF
TRBV7-2	TRBJ2-3	CASSLRLAGNSDTQYF
TRBV18	TRBJ2-3	CASSPTGRTFTDTQYF
TRBV5-6	TRBJ1-2	CASSLGGRLGANYGYTF
TRBV18	TRBJ2-5	CASSRPGTQETQYF
TRBV4-1	TRBJ1-2	CASSQTQGQPFGYTF
TRBV5-6	TRBJ1-4	CASSPLGSSTNEKLFF
TRBV7-6	TRBJ1-6	CASSSAGTGVSPLHF
TRBV13	TRBJ2-3	CASSIYRGDTQYF
TRBV5-1	TRBJ2-3	CASSPGTTYTDTQYF
TRBV30	TRBJ1-2	CAWSVGSASYGYTF
TRBV5-1	TRBJ1-1	CASKSGMNTEAFF
TRBV5-6	TRBJ1-5	CASSFTGGYQPQHF
TRBV4-1	TRBJ2-2	CASSHGLAGGTGELFF
TRBV19	TRBJ2-7	CASTDSTYEQYF
TRBV27	TRBJ1-3	CASSWRGTPGNTIYF
TRBV4-3	TRBJ1-2	CASSQDLGKTGYTF
TRBV6-5	TRBJ1-1	CASTRLFDTEAFF
TRBV29-1	TRBJ1-6	CSVGVGGNSPLHF
TRBV2	TRBJ1-6	CASSGRQSSPLHF
TRBV18	TRBJ2-1	CASSPPAGGHNEQFF
TRBV4-2	TRBJ2-5	CASSQPLAGVEETQYF
TRBV2	TRBJ1-1	CASKGQGMAPEAFF
TRBV6-6	TRBJ2-7	CASSPKDRTYEQYF
TRBV7-9	TRBJ1-2	CASSPLAIRSGYTF
TRBV20-1	TRBJ1-1	CSATTRDGAFF
TRBV10-1	TRBJ1-3	CASSDSNAGNTIYF